This entry lists 13 T cell receptor beta chains sequenced from one sample in a study of multiple sclerosis patients with progressive multifocal leukoencephalopathy. Time point given: around 13 months of natalizumab therapy. Data came from immunoSEQ multiplex PCR; TCRdb stores just in-frame clones and leaves some out. The table lists 26,000 or so clones, under 95% of them singletons. Material: PBMCs, obtained from a patient treated with natalizumab. These receptors were collected from a man aged 30 to 45 with multiple sclerosis.

The rearrangement joins TRBV14 to TRBJ1-1, with 7 bases aligning to TRBD1. The CDR3 is 14 residues long. V dropped 6 bases and J dropped 4; count of bases not matched to a gene: 8. CDR1 SGHDN and CDR2 FVKESK come from the germline V gene. CDR3 loop: CASRPKDRPTEAFF. In nucleotides, the CDR3 is TGTGCCAGCAGACCCAAGGACAGGCCCACTGAAGCTTTCTTT.

The genes are TRBV5-1 and TRBJ2-5, with TRBD1 identical over 10 bases. The DNA end is a closer match to TRBJ2-7, so the J assignment may be wrong. Germline V gene lookup returns CDR1 SGHRS and CDR2 YFSETQ. This CDR3 region has 15 residues. The CDR3, as DNA: TGCGCCAGCAGCCTGACGGGACAGGGGCACTCCGAGCAGTACTTC. This codes for CASSLTGQGHSEQYF.

In this sample, this clone turned up a few times. This chain connects TRBV7-9 to TRBJ1-1; D uncertain. CDR3 length: 14 amino acids. The V gene lost 2 bases and the J gene lost 2 bases, with 9 bases spanning the gap. Per the germline V gene, CDR1 is SEHNR and CDR2 is FQNEAQ (reference sequence). This CDR3 is CASSLTALNTEAFF. As DNA, the CDR3 is TGTGCCAGCAGCTTAACAGCCCTCAACACTGAAGCTTTCTTT.

The genes are TRBV7-8 and TRBJ2-7; D ambiguous. Germline CDR1 SGHVS, CDR2 FQNEAQ. V lost 6 bases and J lost 6, with 12 bases in between. This CDR3 comprises 12 residues. The CDR3 region is CASSPSRVEQYF. As DNA, the CDR3 is TGTGCCAGCAGTCCCAGTCGGGTCGAGCAGTACTTC.

The J gene is TRBJ1-6, the V gene TRBV7-9; no clear D gene. Germline CDR1 and CDR2: SEHNR and FQNEAQ (reference sequence). The CDR3 length is 15 residues. V was clipped by 0 bases and J by 7 bases, with 10 bases between them. In DNA, the CDR3 is TGTGCCAGCAGCTTAGCGTCTGGGGTAAATTCACCCCTCCACTTT. Amino acids: CASSLASGVNSPLHF. The variable domain in full, completed from reference TRBV7-9 and TRBJ1-6, reads DTGVSQNPRHKITKRGQNVTFRCDPISEHNRLYWYRQTLGQGPEFLTYFQNEAQLEKSRLLSDRFSAERPKGSFSTLEIQRTEQGDSAMYLCASSLASGVNSPLHFGNGTRLTVT.

J is TRBJ2-7 and V is TRBV6-6; 7 bases are shared with TRBD1. J gave up 2 bases and V 5 bases, and 6 bases lay outside the gene matches. The CDR3 extends over 14 amino acids. The germline V gene encodes CDR1 MNHNY and CDR2 SVGAGI (reference sequence). Here the CDR3 reads CASSDRERAYEQYF. In nucleotides, the CDR3 is TGTGCCAGCAGTGACAGGGAAAGAGCCTACGAGCAGTACTTC.

V usage is TRBV5-1 and J usage is TRBJ2-7; D is undetermined. V lost 0 bases and J 6 bases, leaving 10 bases between the germline ends. CDR1 and CDR2 from the germline V gene are SGHRS and YFSETQ. CDR3 size: 13 residues. The CDR3 spells CASSLEGAGEQYV. The CDR3 coding sequence is TGCGCCAGCAGCTTGGAAGGTGCCGGCGAGCAGTACGTC.

The chain joins TRBV7-9 to TRBJ1-1, with D uncertain. Trimming left V 5 bases short and J 0 bases short, with 7 bases between. Germline V lookup: CDR1 SEHNR, CDR2 FQNEAQ (reference sequence). The CDR3 is made up of 13 amino acids. Here the CDR3 DNA reads TGTGCCAGCAGCAGCCAGTTGAACACTGAAGCTTTCTTT. Translated: CASSSQLNTEAFF.

CDR3 in DNA: TGCAGCGTTGAACGGGCGGAGCCGGCAAGGGGCTACACCTTC. Residues: CSVERAEPARGYTF. The chain couples TRBV29-1 to TRBJ1-2; D not certain. The CDR3 is 14 residues long. The V end lost 2 bases, the J end lost 8 bases, and 18 bases lay between the germline ends. The germline V gene has CDR1 SQVTM and CDR2 ANQGSEA.

A note on this clone: The junction departs from germline at one end; a sequencing error may be responsible. The same CDR3 is also encoded by other DNA sequences in this sample. CDR3 nucleotide sequence: TGCGCCAGCAGTTTTGTCAGGGACAGGGGAAACAATCAGCCCCAGCATTTT. Protein product: CASSFVRDRGNNQPQHF. This sequence joins TRBV28 and TRBJ1-5; 10 bases match TRBD1. The CDR3 spans 17 residues. Per germline, CDR1 MDHEN and CDR2 SYDVKM. Complete variable domain (other parts from reference TRBV28 and TRBJ1-5): DVKVTQSSRYLVKRTGEKVFLECVQDMDHENMFWYRQDPGLGLRLIYFSYDVKMKEKGDIPEGYSVSREKKERFSLILESASTNQTSMYLCASSFVRDRGNNQPQHFGDGTRLSIL.

The CDR3 here is CASSQVGRNTEAFF. In DNA form, the CDR3 reads TGCGCCAGCAGCCAAGTTGGGAGGAACACTGAAGCTTTCTTT. The rearrangement uses TRBV4-1 and TRBJ1-1, with no clear D. The length of the CDR3 is 14 residues. With 1 base removed from V and 1 base from J, the gap between germline ends came to 7 bases. CDR1 and CDR2 from the germline V gene are MGHRA and YSYEKL.

The rearrangement joins TRBV15 to TRBJ1-1; 7 positions agree with TRBD1. The CDR3 covers 16 residues. J was trimmed by 5 bases and V by 7 bases; bases with no gene match: 16. CDR1 and CDR2 from the germline V gene are LNHNV and YYDKDF (reference sequence). The CDR3 DNA reads TGTGCCACCACTCCGATGATCAGGGGGTCAAGGACTGAAGCTTTCTTT. This translates into CATTPMIRGSRTEAFF.

The rearrangement uses TRBV25-1 and TRBJ1-1; 7 bases are a match to TRBD1. Per germline, CDR1 MGHDK and CDR2 SYGVNS. The CDR3 is made up of 15 amino acids. The V segment lost 5 bases and the J segment 4 bases; nucleotides outside the gene matches: 10. CDR3 sequence reads: CASSPNLGQPTEAFF. The DNA of the CDR3 is TGTGCCAGCAGTCCAAACCTGGGACAGCCCACTGAAGCTTTCTTT.